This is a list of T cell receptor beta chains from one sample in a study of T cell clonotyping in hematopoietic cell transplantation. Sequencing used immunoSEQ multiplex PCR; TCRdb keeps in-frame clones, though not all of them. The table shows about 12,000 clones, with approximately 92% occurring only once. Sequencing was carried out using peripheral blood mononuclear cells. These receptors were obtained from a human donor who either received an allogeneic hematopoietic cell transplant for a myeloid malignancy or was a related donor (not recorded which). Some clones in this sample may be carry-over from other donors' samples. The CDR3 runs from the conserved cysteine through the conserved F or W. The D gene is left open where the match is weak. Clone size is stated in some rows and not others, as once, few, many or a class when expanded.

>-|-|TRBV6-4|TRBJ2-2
CASSDSPGGAGELFF
TGTGCCAGCAGTGACTCGCCAGGGGGGGCCGGGGAGCTGTTTTTT
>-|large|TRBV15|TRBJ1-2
CATSRDKGTDYGYTF
TGTGCCACCAGCAGAGATAAGGGGACGGACTATGGCTACACCTTC
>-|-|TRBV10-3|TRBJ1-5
CAISDGKANNQPQHF
TGTGCCATCAGTGATGGGAAAGCTAACAATCAGCCCCAGCATTTT
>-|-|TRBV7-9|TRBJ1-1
CASSLAAGANTEAFF
TGTGCCAGCAGCTTAGCGGCAGGGGCTAACACTGAAGCTTTCTTT
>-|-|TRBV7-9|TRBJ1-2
CASSQGGAIGYTF
TGTGCCAGCAGCCAAGGGGGGGCAATTGGCTACACCTTC
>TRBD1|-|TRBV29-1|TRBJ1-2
CSVQTGGNYGYTF
TGCAGCGTACAGACAGGGGGCAACTATGGCTACACCTTC
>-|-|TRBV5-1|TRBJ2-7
CASSLEASAYEQYF
TGCGCCAGCAGCTTGGAGGCTAGCGCCTACGAGCAGTACTTC
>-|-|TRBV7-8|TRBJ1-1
CASSLSQGTEAFF
TGTGCCAGCAGCTTATCACAGGGCACTGAAGCTTTCTTT
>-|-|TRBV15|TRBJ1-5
CATSRVGFRGNQPQHF
TGTGCCACCAGCAGAGTGGGATTCCGGGGTAATCAGCCCCAGCATTTT
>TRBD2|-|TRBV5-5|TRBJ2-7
CASSPWTSGSAYEQYF
TGTGCCAGCAGTCCTTGGACTAGCGGGTCTGCCTACGAGCAGTACTTC
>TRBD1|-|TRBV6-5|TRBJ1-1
CASSYRDRGMNTEAFF
TGTGCCAGCAGTTACAGGGACAGGGGCATGAACACTGAAGCTTTCTTT
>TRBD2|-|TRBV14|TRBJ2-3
CASSLRGGSSTDTQYF
TGTGCCAGCAGCCTTCGCGGGGGATCTAGCACAGATACGCAGTATTTT
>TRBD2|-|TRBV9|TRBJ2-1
CASSVDPSGGLNEQFF
TGTGCCAGCAGCGTAGATCCTAGCGGGGGACTAAATGAGCAGTTCTTC
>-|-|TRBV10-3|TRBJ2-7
CAISDTDSAYEQYF
TGTGCCATCAGTGATACAGACTCAGCCTACGAGCAGTACTTC
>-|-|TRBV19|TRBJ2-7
CASSIASGGQTYEQYF
TGTGCCAGTAGTATAGCCTCGGGGGGACAAACCTACGAGCAGTACTTC
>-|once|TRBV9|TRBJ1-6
CASSIGTSPLHF
TGTGCCAGCAGCATTGGAACCTCACCCCTCCACTTT
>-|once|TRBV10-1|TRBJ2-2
CASSELLGGGKNTGELFF
TGCGCCAGCAGTGAGTTACTGGGCGGGGGCAAGAACACCGGGGAGCTGTTTTTT